This passage covers 19 T cell receptor beta chains from one sample sequenced in a study of T cells in Graves' hyperthyroidism and ophthalmopathy. Amplified TCR beta CDR3 regions came from RNA transcripts. An initial round of RT-PCR targeting the TCR CDR3 relied on the HTBI primer set. TCRdb re-analysed the multiplex PCR reads in MiXCR, keeping a single row per CDR3 protein. The sample consists of 450,000 to 650,000 distinct CDR3 sequences, more than 13% of them appearing once. The sample consisted of blood. These receptors were collected from a woman aged 18-29 years with Graves' ophthalmopathy.

This clonotype was picked up many times. The gene calls are TRBV5-1 and TRBJ1-1; TRBD1 agrees at 8 bases. The trim removed 4 bases at V and 0 bases at J, leaving 8 bases unmatched. The CDR3 runs to 16 residues. Germline CDR1 is SGHRS and CDR2 is YFSETQ. The CDR3 here is CASSITGTGMNTEAFF. Here the CDR3 DNA reads TGCGCCAGCAGCATAACCGGGACAGGAATGAACACTGAAGCTTTCTTT.

This chain uses TRBV7-3 with TRBJ2-3; D not resolved. The CDR3 contains 13 residues. Germline V gene sequence: CDR1 SGHTA, CDR2 FQGTGA. Between the trimmed V and J ends, which lost 4 bases and 5 bases, there was a span of 10 bases. The CDR3 DNA is TGTGCCAGCAGCTCCCATGGGGTAGATACGCAGTATTTT. This translates into CASSSHGVDTQYF.

This clonotype was counted many times. This chain links TRBV28 with TRBJ2-7; a weak D match, TRBD2 (7 bases). The length of the CDR3 is 16 residues. The V and J ends lost 5 bases and 3 bases respectively, with 20 bases between them. Germline loops: CDR1 MDHEN, CDR2 SYDVKM. The CDR3 DNA is TGTGCCAGCAGTACCGGACGGAGGGGGGGCCACTACGAGCAGTACTTC. This encodes CASSTGRRGGHYEQYF.

This clonotype was counted at least ten times. This chain joins TRBV11-3 and TRBJ2-5; the match to TRBD2 covers 12 bases. The CDR3 spans 16 residues. The V gene's germline CDR1 is SGHNT and CDR2 YENEEA. V shed 7 bases and J 3 bases; nucleotides not matched to a gene: 9. The CDR3 coding sequence is TGTGCCAGCACCCTCGGACTAGCGGGAAGTGAAGAGACCCAGTACTTC. Protein product: CASTLGLAGSEETQYF.

This clonotype was seen more than once but under ten times. The chain links TRBV20-1 to TRBJ1-1; 9 bases match TRBD1. The CDR3 is 12 amino acids. Per the germline V gene, CDR1 is DFQATT and CDR2 is SNEGSKA (reference sequence). With 3 bases clipped from V and 4 bases from J, the junction kept 0 bases outside the gene matches. CDR3 sequence reads: CSARTGGTEAFF. In nucleotides, the CDR3 is TGCAGTGCTAGGACAGGGGGCACTGAAGCTTTCTTT.

V and J are TRBV4-2 and TRBJ1-4, with TRBD1 matching 9 bases. V lost 3 bases and J lost 6; bases outside the gene matches: 14. This CDR3 is built from 18 residues. CDR1 is LGHNA, CDR2 YNFKEQ, per germline. The CDR3 is CASSQTTGQGGLDEKLFF. CDR3 coding DNA: TGTGCCAGCAGCCAGACTACGGGACAGGGAGGCTTGGATGAAAAACTGTTTTTT.

This clonotype has only a few counts. The chain joins TRBV6-1 to TRBJ2-1; 12 bases align to TRBD2. V lost 4 bases and J lost 7; bases outside the gene matches: 5. The V gene's germline CDR1 is MNHNS and CDR2 SASEGT. CDR3 length: 15 residues. CDR3 sequence: CASSGPTSGRNEQFF. DNA of the CDR3: TGTGCCAGCAGTGGCCCAACTAGCGGGAGGAATGAGCAGTTCTTC.

This clonotype showed up just a few times. The chain is built from TRBV14 and TRBJ2-7, with D possibly being TRBD2 (6 bases). CDR1 is SGHDN, CDR2 FVKESK, per germline. The CDR3 contains 15 residues. V lost 3 bases, J lost 2 bases, and 14 bases lay in between. CDR3 residues: CASSQIRTTAYEQYF. CDR3 sequence (DNA): TGTGCCAGCAGCCAGATAAGGACTACAGCCTACGAGCAGTACTTC.

This clonotype has ten or more counts. V usage is TRBV28 and J usage is TRBJ2-3, with 10 bases identical to TRBD2. Trimming removed 4 bases from V and 4 bases from J; junction bases left unmatched: 14. Germline-derived CDR1 and CDR2 are MDHEN and SYDVKM. The CDR3 runs 18 residues. CDR3 loop: CASSSTYSLAGGADTQYF. The CDR3 nucleotides are TGTGCCAGCAGTTCCACCTACTCATTAGCGGGAGGAGCAGATACGCAGTATTTT.

Ten or more counts support this clonotype. V and J are TRBV7-9 and TRBJ1-6; TRBD1 matches at 7 bases. CDR3 size: 16 residues. After removal of 2 bases from V and 4 bases from J, the junction contained 5 bases not matched to a gene. Per germline, CDR1 SEHNR and CDR2 FQNEAQ (reference sequence). CDR3 in DNA: TGTGCCAGCAGCTTAATAGGACAGGCATATAATTCACCCCTCCACTTT. It yields the protein CASSLIGQAYNSPLHF.

This clonotype was observed many times. The chain links TRBV11-2 to TRBJ2-3, with 7 positions matching TRBD1. CDR1 SGHAT and CDR2 FQNNGV come from the germline V gene. The CDR3 sequence is 16 residues long. Trimming at V came to 6 bases and at J to 6 bases, leaving 15 bases not matched to a gene. This CDR3 is CASSSKLDRFHDTQYF. The CDR3 DNA is TGTGCCAGCAGTTCTAAATTGGACAGGTTTCATGATACGCAGTATTTT.

As regards this clonotype: Sequence at one end of the junction differs from germline and may be a read error. The genes are TRBV24-1 and TRBJ1-5; no reliable D call. CDR1 and CDR2 from the germline V gene are KGHDR and SFDVKD. This CDR3 has 16 residues. CDR3 sequence (DNA): TGTGCCACCGGTGATTTAGCGGCAGGCCCAAATCAGCCCCAGCATTTT. This translates into CATGDLAAGPNQPQHF.

The chain has TRBV7-8 and TRBJ1-1; D remains ambiguous. Germline values: CDR1 SGHVS, CDR2 FQNEAQ. The CDR3 covers 13 residues. With 6 bases removed from V and 1 base from J, the gap between germline ends came to 9 bases. The DNA of the CDR3 is TGTGCCAGCAGGCCCAGTGGGAACACTGAAGCTTTCTTT. This codes for CASRPSGNTEAFF.

The chain is built from TRBV19 and TRBJ1-1, with a tentative D call TRBD1 (6 bases). Germline V gene data show CDR1 as LNHDA and CDR2 as SQIVND (reference sequence). V was pared by 6 bases and J by 1 base, with 15 bases between. The CDR3 sequence is 15 residues long. The CDR3 protein is CASRREQGRNTEAFF. The CDR3 coding sequence is TGTGCCAGTAGAAGAGAACAGGGCCGGAACACTGAAGCTTTCTTT.

The chain recombines TRBV5-4 with TRBJ2-3, with 7 bases fitting TRBD2. The V gene's germline CDR1 is SGHNT and CDR2 YYREEE (reference sequence). This CDR3 region has 15 residues. The J segment lost 2 bases and the V segment lost 3 bases, leaving 6 bases of the junction unmatched. The CDR3, as DNA: TGTGCCAGCAGCTCTCCTAGCGGATACACAGATACGCAGTATTTT. Translation gives CASSSPSGYTDTQYF.

This clonotype occurred many times. The V call is TRBV7-3, the J call TRBJ1-1; D possibly corresponds to TRBD1 (6 bases). The CDR3 length is 15 residues. Deletions cut 6 bases from V and 0 bases from J, with 14 bases between. Germline values: CDR1 SGHTA, CDR2 FQGTGA. The CDR3 protein is CASSPRGGLNTEAFF. The CDR3 DNA is TGTGCCAGCAGTCCTCGTGGGGGGCTGAACACTGAAGCTTTCTTT.

This chain connects TRBV7-6 to TRBJ2-1, with unresolved D. Germline CDR1 and CDR2: SGHVS and FNYEAQ. The CDR3 runs 15 residues. Trimming stripped 2 bases from V and 0 bases from J, with 8 bases between. The CDR3 is CASSLFADSYNEQFF. For the CDR3, the DNA is TGTGCCAGCAGCTTATTTGCCGACTCCTACAATGAGCAGTTCTTC.

This clonotype has at least ten counts. The chain has TRBV30 and TRBJ1-1; the match to TRBD1 covers 7 bases. This CDR3 has 12 amino acids. CDR1 and CDR2 (germline): GTSNPN, SVGIG (reference sequence). Trimming cost V 2 bases and J 6 bases; bases outside gene matches: 3. The CDR3 loop is CAWSRDSPEAFF. CDR3 sequence (DNA): TGTGCCTGGAGTAGGGACAGCCCTGAAGCTTTCTTT.

This clonotype was recorded many times. This chain uses TRBV24-1 with TRBJ1-3; 8 positions agree with TRBD1. This CDR3 is 16 amino acids long. V trimming: 4 bases; J trimming: 0 bases; junction bases outside the gene matches: 4. Germline V gene lookup returns CDR1 KGHDR and CDR2 SFDVKD. The CDR3 loop reads CATSDPGTGSGNTIYF. CDR3 DNA sequence: TGTGCCACCAGTGACCCCGGGACAGGCTCTGGAAACACCATATATTTT.